Each of the 22 T cell receptor beta chains below was sequenced from the same sample in a study of graft-versus-host responses after intestinal transplantation. Assay used: immunoSEQ multiplex PCR; TCRdb lists only in-frame clones, some missing. The table has over 65,000 clones, about nine tenths seen once. These receptors have no identified antigens. The specimen comprised unstimulated CD4+ T cells sorted from spleen or lymph node cells, sampled before intestinal transplant. The receptors stem from a human donor who received an intestinal transplant.

A remark on this clone: One end of the junction fails to match germline, which may point to a read error. V and J are TRBV2 and TRBJ1-2, with TRBD1 identical over 7 bases. Germline V gives CDR1 SNHLY, CDR2 FYNNEI. CDR3 size: 15 residues. CDR3 protein: CASSEAGTALGSYTF. The CDR3 DNA sequence: TGTGCCAGCAGCGAAGCTGGGACAGCCCTCGGGAGCTACACCTTC.

This chain connects TRBV5-1 to TRBJ1-2; 8 nucleotides match TRBD1. The CDR3 sequence is 14 residues long. The V segment lost 2 bases and the J segment 5 bases; nucleotides outside the gene matches: 5. Per the germline V gene, CDR1 is SGHRS and CDR2 is YFSETQ. Here the CDR3 DNA reads TGCGCCAGCAGCTTTGACAGGGGTCATTATGGCTACACCTTC. This sequence encodes CASSFDRGHYGYTF.

This chain connects TRBV14 to TRBJ2-1; TRBD1 aligns across 12 bases. J lost 6 bases, V lost 3 bases, and 9 bases had no gene match. Germline V gene sequence: CDR1 SGHDN, CDR2 FVKESK. The CDR3 covers 17 residues. The CDR3 loop reads CASSHLPGQGASNEQFF. CDR3 in DNA: TGTGCCAGCAGCCACCTCCCGGGACAGGGGGCTTCCAATGAGCAGTTCTTC. Combining the CDR3 with reference TRBV14 and TRBJ2-1 gives the whole variable domain EAGVTQFPSHSVIEKGQTVTLRCDPISGHDNLYWYRRVMGKEIKFLLHFVKESKQDESGMPNNRFLAERTGGTYSTLKVQPAELEDSGVYFCASSHLPGQGASNEQFFGPGTRLTVL.

The rearrangement uses TRBV6-5 and TRBJ2-7, with a possible D match to TRBD1 (5 bases). Germline V gene data show CDR1 as MNHEY and CDR2 as SVGAGI. Trimming cost V 0 bases and J 5 bases, with 17 bases left between them. This CDR3 is 16 amino acids long. CDR3 sequence: CASSYSGRATGDEQYF. The CDR3 bases are TGTGCCAGCAGTTACTCGGGCAGGGCCACGGGCGACGAGCAGTACTTC.

The chain carries TRBV10-2 and TRBJ1-3; D is unclear. Per the germline V gene, CDR1 is WSHSY and CDR2 is SAAADI. CDR3 length equals 15 residues. The V end lost 5 bases, the J end lost 0 bases, and 11 bases lay between the germline ends. CDR3 nucleotides: TGCGCCAGCAGTTACCCTGGCAACTCTGGAAACACCATATATTTT. It encodes CASSYPGNSGNTIYF.

CDR3 in amino acids: CASSLAPFYNSPLHF. In DNA, the CDR3 is TGTGCCAGCAGCTTAGCTCCGTTCTATAATTCACCCCTCCACTTT. The chain is built from TRBV7-2 and TRBJ1-6; D gene unclear. Germline CDR1 reads SGHTA; CDR2 reads FQGNSA. The CDR3 has 15 amino acids. The ends were cut back, 0 bases at V and 3 bases at J, with 6 bases in the middle.

This chain connects TRBV12-5 to TRBJ2-7; 9 bases align to TRBD2. The CDR3 consists of 19 residues. Trimming cost V 1 base and J 3 bases; bases outside gene matches: 16. Germline assignment: CDR1 LGHNT and CDR2 FRNRAP. CDR3 nucleotides: TGTGCTAGTGGTTTGGCCTCTGGGGCCGCGGGGGGGCGTTTCTACGAGCAGTACTTC. This codes for CASGLASGAAGGRFYEQYF. The full variable domain, completed using reference TRBV12-5 and TRBJ2-7, is DARVTQTPRHKVTEMGQEVTMRCQPILGHNTVFWYRQTMMQGLELLAYFRNRAPLDDSGMPKDRFSAEMPDATLATLKIQPSEPRDSAVYFCASGLASGAAGGRFYEQYFGPGTRLTVT.

This chain connects TRBV15 to TRBJ1-5, with a possible D match to TRBD1 (6 bases). Trimming removed 0 bases from V and 2 bases from J, with 20 bases in between. CDR1 is LNHNV and CDR2 is YYDKDF in the germline V gene (reference sequence). This CDR3 has 19 amino acids. The CDR3, as DNA: TGTGCCACCAGCAGAGATCTCGCGCGTGGGGGGGCGGGCAATCAGCCCCAGCATTTT. Its protein product is CATSRDLARGGAGNQPQHF.

The rearrangement joins TRBV9 to TRBJ1-2; 11 bases agree with TRBD1. With V trimmed by 4 bases and J by 2 bases, 4 bases remained unmatched. The CDR3 totals 15 residues. The germline CDR1 and CDR2 sequences are SGDLS and YYNGEE. CDR3 nucleotides: TGTGCCAGCAGCTTCCGGACAGGGGGCAACTATGGCTACACCTTC. Amino acids: CASSFRTGGNYGYTF.

This chain links TRBV7-9 with TRBJ2-3, with D possibly TRBD2 on 7 matching bases. Germline-derived CDR1 and CDR2 are SEHNR and FQNEAQ (reference sequence). The CDR3 has 14 amino acids. V lost 8 bases and J lost 5, with 17 bases in between. CDR3 coding DNA: TGTGCCAGCGAACTGGCGGGGGCAGGAGATACGCAGTATTTT. Residues: CASELAGAGDTQYF.

V usage is TRBV25-1 and J usage is TRBJ2-1; 9 bases line up with TRBD1. V lost 3 bases to trimming and J lost 4 bases; unmatched junction nucleotides: 7. The germline gives CDR1 MGHDK, CDR2 SYGVNS. The CDR3 spans 16 residues. The CDR3: CASSDWDRAPYNEQFF. CDR3 DNA: TGTGCCAGCAGTGATTGGGACAGGGCCCCATACAATGAGCAGTTCTTC.

CDR3 DNA: TGCAGCGTTGGTGGGACAGGGGTTACAGATACGCAGTATTTT. Translated, it gives CSVGGTGVTDTQYF. J is TRBJ2-3 and V is TRBV29-1; 10 positions match TRBD1. The ends lost 4 bases at V and 3 bases at J; junction bases unmatched: 4. In germline, CDR1 is SQVTM, CDR2 ANQGSEA. The CDR3 runs 14 residues.

This chain connects TRBV18 to TRBJ2-7, with D possibly TRBD1 on 6 matching bases. Trimming removed 8 bases from V and 3 bases from J, with 8 bases in between. The germline V gene encodes CDR1 KGHSH and CDR2 LQKENI. This CDR3 is built from 11 residues. The CDR3: CASRTDYEQYF. The CDR3 nucleotides read TGTGCCAGCCGGACAGACTACGAGCAGTACTTC.

This CDR3 is CASSYRTGGSEQFF. The CDR3 nucleotides are TGTGCCAGCAGCTACCGGACAGGGGGCAGTGAGCAGTTCTTC. This chain links TRBV5-4 with TRBJ2-1, with 11 bases matching TRBD1. V shed 3 bases, J shed 9 bases, and the junction held 5 bases outside the gene matches. Germline V gene sequence: CDR1 SGHNT, CDR2 YYREEE (reference sequence). The CDR3 has 14 amino acids.

This clone has only a few counts. V is TRBV5-8 and J is TRBJ2-7; 12 bases are a match to TRBD1. The CDR3 is 18 amino acids. Trimming at V came to 1 base and at J to 6 bases, leaving 14 bases not matched to a gene. Germline CDR1 SGHTS, CDR2 YDEGEE. CDR3 bases: TGTGCCAGCAGCTTGTCTGGGACAGGGGGCCCAGTTGATGGCGAGCAGTACTTC. Translating gives CASSLSGTGGPVDGEQYF. The whole variable domain, filled in from reference TRBV5-8 and TRBJ2-7, reads EAGVTQSPTHLIKTRGQQATLRCSPISGHTSVYWYQQALGLGLQFLLWYDEGEERNRGNFPPRFSGRQFPNYSSELNVNALELEDSALYLCASSLSGTGGPVDGEQYFGPGTRLTVT.

This chain uses TRBV2 with TRBJ2-2; 7 nucleotides line up with TRBD1. Trimming cost V 8 bases and J 7 bases; bases outside gene matches: 7. The CDR3 consists of 13 residues. CDR1 is SNHLY and CDR2 is FYNNEI in the germline V gene. DNA of the CDR3: TGTGCCAGCCACGACAGGGACAGCGGGGAGCTGTTTTTT. This translates into CASHDRDSGELFF.

In its sample, this clone was seen once. The V gene is TRBV29-1, the J gene TRBJ2-6; 8 nucleotides align to TRBD1. V lost 6 bases and J lost 0; bases outside the gene matches: 10. Germline V gene data show CDR1 as SQVTM and CDR2 as ANQGSEA. The CDR3 covers 17 residues. The CDR3 is CSVTTTGVLSGANVLTF. DNA of the CDR3: TGCAGCGTCACCACGACAGGGGTACTCTCTGGGGCCAACGTCCTGACTTTC.

CDR3 sequence reads: CASSQEARGAYGYTF. Here the CDR3 DNA reads TGCGCCAGCAGCCAAGAAGCTAGGGGCGCGTATGGCTACACCTTC. The genes are TRBV4-3 and TRBJ1-2; D may be TRBD1 (5 bases). CDR1 and CDR2 (germline): LGHNA, YSLEER. The CDR3 totals 15 residues. V lost 0 bases and J 5 bases, leaving 13 bases between the germline ends.

The chain employs TRBV7-9 and TRBJ1-1, with TRBD1 as a possible D gene (5 bases). Germline CDR1 and CDR2: SEHNR and FQNEAQ (reference sequence). The germline V and J ends were trimmed by 1 base and 5 bases, with 8 bases remaining between them. This CDR3 is 13 amino acids long. In DNA form, the CDR3 reads TGTGCCAGCAGCTTAGGGGGGGGGACTGAAGCTTTCTTT. Translation: CASSLGGGTEAFF.

This chain joins TRBV19 and TRBJ2-2, with a possible D match to TRBD1 (6 bases). CDR1 and CDR2 (germline): LNHDA, SQIVND (reference sequence). The germline V and J ends were trimmed by 3 bases and 3 bases, with 14 bases remaining between them. The CDR3 totals 16 residues. In DNA, the CDR3 is TGTGCCAGTAGTATCGGCTTGACAGGTTACACCGGGGAGCTGTTTTTT. Translated, it gives CASSIGLTGYTGELFF.

The chain links TRBV7-9 to TRBJ1-1; no clear D. V was trimmed by 5 bases and J by 0 bases, leaving 19 bases between them. The germline gives CDR1 SEHNR, CDR2 FQNEAQ (reference sequence). The CDR3 is 17 amino acids. The CDR3 loop is CASSPPKPRLLNTEAFF. The CDR3, as DNA: TGTGCCAGCAGCCCCCCAAAGCCCCGACTATTGAACACTGAAGCTTTCTTT.

V usage is TRBV6-5 and J usage is TRBJ1-6; 10 bases align to TRBD1. This CDR3 comprises 14 residues. The V gene end was trimmed by 10 bases and the J gene end by 9 bases; junction bases not matched to a gene: 9. CDR1 is MNHEY and CDR2 is SVGAGI in the germline V gene. CDR3 DNA: TGTGCCACCACTACCGGGACAGGGGTTTCACCCCTCCACTTT. It specifies CATTTGTGVSPLHF.